This T cell receptor (beta chain) was sequenced for a study of T cells of healthy individuals. This clonotype was counted only a few times. TCRdb processed the 5' RACE reads anew with MiXCR; each CDR3 protein has one entry. The sample yields 55,000 to 65,000 distinct CDR3 sequences, around 15% seen once. The TCR sequence derives from a human donor in good health.

DNA for the CDR3: TGTGCCAGCTCCGGGACAGGGGCGGATAATCAGCCCCAGCATTTT. Protein sequence: CASSGTGADNQPQHF. The V gene is TRBV3-1, the J gene TRBJ1-5; 10 nucleotides match TRBD1. The CDR3 has 15 amino acids. The junction had 8 bases not matched to a gene; V was cut back by 8 bases and J by 4 bases. Germline CDR1 and CDR2: LGHDT and YNNKEL (reference sequence).